Presented here are 27 T cell receptor beta chains from one specimen sequenced in a study of shared clonotypes between healthy human individuals (dated by TCRdb to 2020 to 2021). Library preparation employed the immunoSEQ multiplex PCR assay. TCRdb stores this immuneACCESS table with in-frame sequences only. Part of the clones is absent; in the studies checked, under half of the shortfall reflects unresolved V genes, and no reason is known for the rest. The sample includes about 490,000 clones, with about 78% observed a single time. The leading ten clones occupy more than 10% of the sample. Sequences were obtained from PBMCs. These receptor sequences come from a woman in her thirties or forties in good health. Some clones in this sample may be carry-over from other donors' samples.

J is TRBJ1-1 and V is TRBV4-3; 7 nucleotides align to TRBD1. Germline CDR1 and CDR2: LGHNA and YSLEER. V was pared by 1 base and J by 4 bases, with 3 bases of the junction left unmatched. The CDR3 covers 14 residues. CDR3 coding DNA: TGCGCCAGCAGCCAAGGACAGGGCGGCACTGAAGCTTTCTTT. It codes for CASSQGQGGTEAFF.

This clone was seen more than once but under ten times. The CDR3: CAWSPPDGGEYGYTF. The CDR3 DNA is TGTGCCTGGAGTCCGCCCGACGGGGGGGAATATGGCTACACCTTC. V gene TRBV30 combines with J gene TRBJ1-2, with D maybe TRBD1 (5 bases). The CDR3 extends over 15 amino acids. Germline V CDR1 and CDR2: GTSNPN, SVGIG (reference sequence). Trimming stripped 2 bases from V and 5 bases from J, with 18 bases between.

The chain is built from TRBV5-1 and TRBJ1-5; D uncertain. The V end lost 4 bases, the J end lost 2 bases, and 10 bases lay between the germline ends. Germline-derived CDR1 and CDR2 are SGHRS and YFSETQ. The CDR3 is 14 amino acids. CDR3: CASSLFSGNQPQHF. CDR3 bases: TGCGCCAGCAGCCTTTTCTCGGGCAATCAGCCCCAGCATTTT.

A note on this clone: A read error may account for a junction end that differs from germline. The chain combines TRBV9 with TRBJ2-5, with 8 positions matching TRBD1. Gene TRBJ2-7 matches the end of the DNA better, so the J call may be wrong. Germline V lookup: CDR1 SGDLS, CDR2 YYNGEE. The CDR3 runs 12 residues. CDR3 in amino acids: CASSVGQGEQYF. The CDR3, as DNA: TGTGCTAGCAGCGTAGGACAGGGCGAGCAGTACTTC.

The genes are TRBV11-2 and TRBJ2-2; TRBD1 might be the D (5 bases). The ends were cut back, 3 bases at V and 4 bases at J, with 6 bases in the middle. The CDR3 runs to 13 residues. Germline V gives CDR1 SGHAT, CDR2 FQNNGV. CDR3 coding DNA: TGTGCCAGCAGCTTTAGGGGCACCGGGGAGCTGTTTTTT. Translation gives CASSFRGTGELFF.

Ten or more counts support this clone. The chain recombines TRBV28 with TRBJ2-7; 10 nucleotides align to TRBD2. V lost 2 bases, J lost 3 bases, and 7 bases stayed unmatched. CDR1 MDHEN and CDR2 SYDVKM come from the germline V gene. The CDR3 sequence is 16 residues long. CDR3 nucleotides: TGTGCCAGCAGTTTAGAACGGACTAGCGGATACTACGAGCAGTACTTC. This encodes CASSLERTSGYYEQYF.

The rearrangement uses TRBV5-6 and TRBJ1-6; D is ambiguous. Between the trimmed V and J ends, which lost 0 bases and 6 bases, there was a span of 7 bases. The CDR3 is 14 amino acids. The germline V gene has CDR1 SGHDT and CDR2 YYEEEE. The DNA of the CDR3 is TGTGCCAGCAGCTTGGGCAGAATTAATTCACCCCTCCACTTT. Its translation is CASSLGRINSPLHF.

This clone appeared once. This chain uses TRBV7-2 with TRBJ2-5; 7 positions agree with TRBD1. Germline V gives CDR1 SGHTA, CDR2 FQGNSA. V lost 5 bases to trimming and J lost 5 bases; unmatched junction nucleotides: 11. The length of the CDR3 is 15 residues. The CDR3 DNA reads TGTGCCAGCAGCCTCGGCAAGACAGGGTTTGAGACCCAGTACTTC. It specifies CASSLGKTGFETQYF.

As regards this clone: A far larger clone is just one base off, so this is likely a read error. Other DNA variants within this sample encode the same CDR3. This rearrangement joins TRBV29-1 to TRBJ1-5; D call uncertain. CDR3 length: 14 residues. Germline CDR1 reads SQVTM; CDR2 reads ANQGSEA. CDR3 DNA sequence: TGCAGCGTTGGAGAGCAATATAGCAATCAGCCCCAACATTTT. Translated: CSVGEQYSNQPQHF.

The V call is TRBV5-4, the J call TRBJ1-2; D is perhaps TRBD1 (6 bases). The CDR3 runs 16 residues. Germline-derived CDR1 and CDR2 are SGHNT and YYREEE (reference sequence). V lost 4 bases, J lost 4 bases, and 20 bases lay in between. CDR3 sequence: CASSPGEGGVRYGYTF. The CDR3, as DNA: TGTGCCAGCAGCCCTGGTGAAGGGGGGGTTCGCTATGGCTACACCTTC.

The chain has TRBV7-3 and TRBJ2-1; 8 bases line up with TRBD2. This CDR3 spans 14 amino acids. J gave up 8 bases and V 5 bases, and 8 bases lay outside the gene matches. Per the germline V gene, CDR1 is SGHTA and CDR2 is FQGTGA. CDR3 bases: TGTGCCAGCAGCCTGGGGGGGACTAGTGATGAGCAGTTCTTC. This translates into CASSLGGTSDEQFF.

This sequence joins TRBV7-8 and TRBJ2-7; the match to TRBD1 covers 7 bases. Trimming took 5 bases from V and 3 from J; bases not matched to a gene: 10. The V gene's germline CDR1 is SGHVS and CDR2 FQNEAQ. The CDR3 contains 15 residues. The CDR3 DNA reads as TGTGCCAGCAGCGATCGGACAGGAGGTTTCTACGAGCAGTACTTC. Protein sequence: CASSDRTGGFYEQYF.

The V gene is TRBV7-8, the J gene TRBJ2-3; D may be TRBD2 (6 bases). Trimming shortened V by 4 bases and J by 3 bases, and 14 bases separated the two germline ends. There are 15 residues in the CDR3. Per the germline V gene, CDR1 is SGHVS and CDR2 is FQNEAQ. The CDR3 sequence is CASSSRLVLTDTQYF. CDR3 nucleotides: TGTGCCAGCAGCTCCAGACTAGTTTTGACAGATACGCAGTATTTT.

The chain uses TRBV5-1 and TRBJ2-1; 9 bases are shared with TRBD1. There are 16 residues in the CDR3. Losses at the gene ends were 0 bases for V and 8 bases for J; bases not matched to a gene: 9. Germline V gene sequence: CDR1 SGHRS, CDR2 YFSETQ. The CDR3: CASSLVGDRAFDEQFF. DNA for the CDR3: TGCGCCAGCAGCTTGGTTGGGGACAGGGCCTTCGATGAGCAGTTCTTC.

This clone came up once. The chain employs TRBV5-4 and TRBJ2-3; D is unresolved. This CDR3 is built from 13 residues. The germline V gene encodes CDR1 SGHNT and CDR2 YYREEE (reference sequence). Deletions cut 0 bases from V and 1 base from J, with 3 bases between. This CDR3 is CASSLDGTDTQYF. CDR3 DNA sequence: TGTGCCAGCAGCTTGGATGGCACAGATACGCAGTATTTT.

The genes are TRBV7-8 and TRBJ2-5; TRBD1 might be the D (5 bases). The ends were cut back, 5 bases at V and 4 bases at J, with 14 bases in the middle. Looked up from germline, CDR1 is SGHVS and CDR2 is FQNEAQ. CDR3 length: 14 residues. DNA of the CDR3: TGTGCCAGCAGCCCCTTAGGGGCTGCAGAGACCCAGTACTTC. Amino acid sequence: CASSPLGAAETQYF.

The chain carries TRBV9 and TRBJ2-5; 15 nucleotides align to TRBD2. Germline loops: CDR1 SGDLS, CDR2 YYNGEE. The CDR3 spans 17 residues. V trimming: 4 bases; J trimming: 4 bases; junction bases outside the gene matches: 8. The CDR3 loop is CASSPHSGLAGGETQYF. CDR3 bases: TGTGCCAGCAGCCCCCATTCGGGACTAGCGGGAGGAGAGACCCAGTACTTC.

The chain couples TRBV4-2 to TRBJ1-3; D is undetermined. The V gene lost 0 bases and the J gene lost 0 bases, with 9 bases spanning the gap. The CDR3 runs 16 residues. The germline V gene encodes CDR1 LGHNA and CDR2 YNFKEQ. The CDR3 DNA is TGTGCCAGCAGCCAAGAGGGCCGGAGCTCTGGAAACACCATATATTTT. It specifies CASSQEGRSSGNTIYF.

Only one count was recorded for this clone. The chain links TRBV2 to TRBJ2-1; 12 bases fit TRBD2. The length of the CDR3 is 15 residues. J gave up 7 bases and V 6 bases, and 7 bases lay outside the gene matches. Per the germline V gene, CDR1 is SNHLY and CDR2 is FYNNEI. CDR3 coding DNA: TGTGCCAGCAGGAGGACTAGCGGGATTGGAAATGAGCAGTTCTTC. Protein sequence: CASRRTSGIGNEQFF.

This clone was recorded only once. The rearrangement joins TRBV11-2 to TRBJ2-7, with 9 bases lining up with TRBD1. The CDR3 consists of 14 residues. V lost 7 bases, J lost 7 bases, and 11 bases stayed unmatched. Germline-derived CDR1 and CDR2 are SGHAT and FQNNGV. Here the CDR3 DNA reads TGTGCCAGCACCAGGGACAGGGCCTATGGTGAGCAGTACTTC. Its translation: CASTRDRAYGEQYF.

The CDR3 is CASRAGGVNEQFF. The CDR3 bases are TGTGCCAGCAGGGCGGGAGGGGTCAATGAGCAGTTCTTC. The chain employs TRBV28 and TRBJ2-1; 9 bases fit TRBD2. The CDR3 runs to 13 residues. Germline V gives CDR1 MDHEN, CDR2 SYDVKM. The junction had 3 bases not matched to a gene; V was cut back by 6 bases and J by 6 bases.

This chain joins TRBV10-2 and TRBJ1-5; D is ambiguous. The V and J ends lost 7 bases and 5 bases respectively, with 15 bases between them. CDR3 length: 14 amino acids. Germline CDR1 WSHSY, CDR2 SAAADI. CDR3 bases: TGCGCCAGCACCCCCCAAAGTCGGGATCAGCCCCAGCATTTT. Its translation: CASTPQSRDQPQHF.

In this sample, this clone turned up a few times. The rearrangement uses TRBV19 and TRBJ1-5, with a tentative D call TRBD1 (6 bases). Trimming took off 7 bases at V and 1 base at J, with 11 bases between the two ends. The CDR3 runs 14 residues. Germline lookup yields CDR1 LNHDA and CDR2 SQIVND (reference sequence). CDR3 coding DNA: TGTGCCAGTAAGCAGGGGACCAGCAATCAGCCCCAGCATTTT. It codes for CASKQGTSNQPQHF.

Concerning this clone: A read error likely explains this, since a far larger clone differs by one base. The sample contains more than one DNA sequence encoding this CDR3. The rearrangement joins TRBV29-1 to TRBJ1-2, with D possibly being TRBD1 (5 bases). The CDR3 sequence is 15 residues long. Looked up from germline, CDR1 is SQVTM and CDR2 is ANQGSEA. The CDR3 here is CSVDGGARANYGYTF. The CDR3 coding sequence is TGTAGCGTTGATGGAGGGGCAAGAGCTAACTATGGCTACACCTTC.

V usage is TRBV9 and J usage is TRBJ1-2; 7 nucleotides agree with TRBD1. Germline CDR1 SGDLS, CDR2 YYNGEE. Trimming cost V 0 bases and J 8 bases; bases outside gene matches: 4. This CDR3 region has 13 residues. The CDR3 protein is CASSVVETGGYTF. DNA for the CDR3: TGTGCCAGCAGCGTAGTAGAGACAGGGGGCTACACCTTC.

V and J are TRBV5-1 and TRBJ2-7; a weak D match, TRBD1 (6 bases). This CDR3 comprises 14 residues. Trimming took 6 bases from V and 0 from J, leaving 13 bases between them. The V gene's germline CDR1 is SGHRS and CDR2 YFSETQ. The CDR3 bases are TGCGCCAGCACCACAGGGATGGGCTCCTACGAGCAGTACTTC. This translates into CASTTGMGSYEQYF. Supplemented by reference TRBV5-1 and TRBJ2-7, the full variable domain reads KAGVTQTPRYLIKTRGQQVTLSCSPISGHRSVSWYQQTPGQGLQFLFEYFSETQRNKGNFPGRFSGRQFSNSRSEMNVSTLELGDSALYLCASTTGMGSYEQYFGPGTRLTVT.

The chain has TRBV6-5 and TRBJ2-5; D may correspond to TRBD1 or TRBD2 (5 bases each). Trimming cost V 5 bases and J 2 bases, with 12 bases left between them. The length of the CDR3 is 14 residues. Germline CDR1 and CDR2: MNHEY and SVGAGI. In DNA form, the CDR3 reads TGTGCCAGCAGTCTGCAGGGAGTTCAAGAGACCCAGTACTTC. Translating it yields CASSLQGVQETQYF.